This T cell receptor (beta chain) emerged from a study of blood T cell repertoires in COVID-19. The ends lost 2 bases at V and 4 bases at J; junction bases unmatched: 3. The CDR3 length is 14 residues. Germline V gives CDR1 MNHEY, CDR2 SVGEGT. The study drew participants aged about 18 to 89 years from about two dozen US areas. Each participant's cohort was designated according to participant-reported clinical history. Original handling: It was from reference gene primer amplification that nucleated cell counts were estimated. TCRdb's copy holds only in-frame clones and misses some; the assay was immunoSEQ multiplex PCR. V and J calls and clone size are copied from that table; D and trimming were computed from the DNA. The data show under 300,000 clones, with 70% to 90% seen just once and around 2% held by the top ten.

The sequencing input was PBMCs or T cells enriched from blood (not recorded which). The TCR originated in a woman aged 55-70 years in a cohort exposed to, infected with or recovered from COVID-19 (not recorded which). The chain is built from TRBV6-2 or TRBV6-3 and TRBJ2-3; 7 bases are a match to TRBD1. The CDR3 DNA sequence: TGTGCCAGCAGTTACACAGGGGAGTCAGATACGCAGTATTTT. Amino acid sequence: CASSYTGESDTQYF.